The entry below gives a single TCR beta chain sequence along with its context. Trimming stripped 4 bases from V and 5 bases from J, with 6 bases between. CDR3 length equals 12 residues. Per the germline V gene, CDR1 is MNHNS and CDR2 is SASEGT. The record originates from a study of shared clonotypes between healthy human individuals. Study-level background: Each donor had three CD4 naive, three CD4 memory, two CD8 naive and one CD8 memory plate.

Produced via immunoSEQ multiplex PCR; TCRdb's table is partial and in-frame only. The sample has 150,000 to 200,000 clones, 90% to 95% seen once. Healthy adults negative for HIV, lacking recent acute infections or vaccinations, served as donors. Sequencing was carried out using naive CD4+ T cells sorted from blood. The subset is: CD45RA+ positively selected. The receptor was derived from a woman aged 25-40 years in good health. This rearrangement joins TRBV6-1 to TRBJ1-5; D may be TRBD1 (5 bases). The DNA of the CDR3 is TGTGCCAGCAGTGCGGGGGATCAGCCCCAGCATTTT. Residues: CASSAGDQPQHF.